Listed below are T cell receptor beta chains from one sample, sequenced in a study of identical twins. A single record per CDR3 protein comes from TCRdb applying MiXCR to the 5' RACE reads. The data show roughly 1,500,000 distinct CDR3 sequences, around 29% seen once. The sample consisted of cord blood. The origin of the receptors is a newborn girl in good health. The CDR3 runs from the conserved cysteine through the conserved F or W. The order of the fields is clone size, V gene, J gene, D gene, CDR3 protein, CDR3 DNA. A D gene is named only where the DNA matches it firmly. Clone sizes are given selectively: once, few, many, or a class where the clone is expanded.

>few|TRBV29-1|TRBJ1-2|TRBD1
CSDRGIGYGYTF
TGCAGCGACAGGGGGATTGGATATGGCTACACCTTC
>few|TRBV11-2|TRBJ2-7|NA
CASSLVWAGKSYEQYF
TGTGCCAGCAGCTTAGTTTGGGCGGGGAAATCCTACGAGCAGTACTTC
>few|TRBV6-1|TRBJ2-1|NA
CASSPGTFYNEQFF
TGTGCCAGCAGCCCCGGGACTTTCTACAATGAGCAGTTCTTC
>NA|TRBV15|TRBJ1-5|NA
CATSRPGQSNQPQHF
TGTGCCACCAGCCGACCTGGACAGAGCAATCAGCCCCAGCATTTT
>NA|TRBV3-1|TRBJ2-3|NA
CASSQVVRAGHRTDTQYF
TGTGCCAGCAGCCAAGTTGTAAGGGCAGGTCATCGTACAGATACGCAGTATTTT
>NA|TRBV4-1|TRBJ2-1|NA
CASGRHPTPYSRNEQFF
TGCGCCAGCGGCCGTCATCCAACTCCATACTCACGGAACGAGCAGTTCTTC
>NA|TRBV29-1|TRBJ1-2|NA
CSVEDSGGPRYPPYGYTF
TGCAGCGTTGAAGATTCGGGGGGCCCCCGCTACCCCCCTTATGGCTACACCTTC
>few|TRBV27|TRBJ1-5|TRBD1
CATSLTGVSNQPQHF
TGTGCCACCTCACTTACAGGGGTTAGCAATCAGCCCCAGCATTTT
>few|TRBV28|TRBJ2-5|NA
CASSPLAQGETQYF
TGTGCCAGCAGTCCACTAGCCCAGGGAGAGACCCAGTACTTC
>NA|TRBV29-1|TRBJ1-4|NA
CSATKGFNEKLFF
TGCAGCGCCACGAAGGGATTTAATGAAAAACTGTTTTTT
>NA|TRBV10-3|TRBJ1-1|TRBD1
CAIGTGSGTEAFF
TGTGCCATCGGGACAGGGAGCGGGACTGAAGCTTTCTTT
>many|TRBV9|TRBJ2-3|NA
CASSRRGTDTQYF
TGTGCCAGCAGTAGAAGGGGGACGGATACGCAGTATTTT
>NA|TRBV6-5|TRBJ2-5|TRBD2
CASRGLEQETQYF
TGTGCCAGCAGGGGACTAGAGCAAGAGACCCAGTACTTC
>few|TRBV20-1|TRBJ1-2|NA
CSAPAPYRVVNYGYTF
TGCAGTGCCCCTGCGCCCTACAGGGTGGTCAACTATGGCTACACCTTC
>few|TRBV11-2|TRBJ1-4|TRBD1
CASSSDRVREKLFF
TGTGCCAGCAGCTCGGACAGGGTACGGGAAAAACTGTTTTTT
>NA|TRBV7-8|TRBJ1-2|NA
CASSLREGGYGYTF
TGTGCCAGCAGCTTAAGGGAGGGCGGCTATGGCTACACCTTC
>few|TRBV5-5|TRBJ1-2|NA
CASSLDNRVLYGYTF
TGTGCCAGCAGCTTAGACAACAGGGTTCTCTATGGCTACACCTTC
>few|TRBV28|TRBJ2-1|TRBD1
CASSFTSAGTGAHYRQFF
TGTGCCAGCAGTTTTACCTCTGCCGGGACAGGGGCTCATTACCGACAGTTCTTC
>NA|TRBV5-1|TRBJ2-7|NA
CASSLAGPYYYEQYF
TGCGCCAGCAGCTTGGCGGGACCCTACTACTACGAGCAGTACTTC
>NA|TRBV12-3/TRBV12-4|TRBJ2-1|TRBD2
CASSPRTSGRAVISPNEQFF
TGTGCCAGCAGCCCCCGGACTAGCGGGAGGGCCGTAATCTCTCCCAATGAGCAGTTCTTC
>NA|TRBV15|TRBJ2-3|TRBD2
CATSRDLAGDTQYF
TGTGCCACCAGCAGAGATCTAGCGGGAGATACGCAGTATTTT
>few|TRBV6-6|TRBJ2-1|NA
CASSYDPGAHNEQFF
TGTGCCAGCAGTTACGACCCAGGGGCCCACAATGAGCAGTTCTTC
>few|TRBV27|TRBJ1-2|NA
CASRPRIEGTNYGYTF
TGTGCCAGCAGACCACGGATTGAGGGGACTAACTATGGCTACACCTTC
>NA|TRBV11-1|TRBJ2-7|NA
CASSDTRQEQYF
TGTGCCAGCAGCGATACAAGGCAAGAGCAGTACTTC
>few|TRBV7-2|TRBJ2-1|TRBD2
CASSLAGLVHEQFF
TGTGCCAGCAGCTTAGCGGGACTAGTGCATGAGCAGTTCTTC
>NA|TRBV24-1|TRBJ2-3|NA
CATVQSPYTDTQYF
TGTGCCACCGTGCAGTCCCCTTACACAGATACGCAGTATTTT
>NA|TRBV20-1|TRBJ1-2|NA
CSAAMGTNYGYTF
TGCAGTGCAGCCATGGGGACAAACTATGGCTACACCTTC
>few|TRBV20-1|TRBJ2-7|NA
CSAAKQVGYEQYF
TGCAGTGCCGCGAAACAGGTTGGCTACGAGCAGTACTTC
>few|TRBV14|TRBJ2-3|TRBD1
CASSQAFRGHTDTQYF
TGTGCCAGCAGCCAAGCCTTCAGGGGGCATACAGATACGCAGTATTTT
>NA|TRBV6-5|TRBJ2-1|NA
CASSYSDPGEQFF
TGTGCCAGCAGTTACTCCGACCCCGGGGAGCAGTTCTTC
>NA|TRBV12-3/TRBV12-4|TRBJ1-1|TRBD1
CASSFLQGFNTEAFF
TGTGCCAGCAGTTTCCTACAGGGGTTTAACACTGAAGCTTTCTTT
>few|TRBV7-9|TRBJ1-2|NA
CASTLTNYGYTF
TGTGCCAGCACCTTGACAAACTATGGCTACACCTTC
>once|TRBV27|TRBJ1-1|NA
CASSLFWGHTEAFF
TGTGCCAGCAGTTTATTCTGGGGCCACACTGAAGCTTTCTTT
>few|TRBV20-1|TRBJ2-3|NA
CSARRDFTQYF
TGCAGTGCCCGACGGGACTTCACGCAGTATTTT
>few|TRBV14|TRBJ2-3|NA
CASSQGTADTQYF
TGTGCCAGCAGCCAAGGGACGGCAGATACGCAGTATTTT
>few|TRBV7-2|TRBJ2-5|NA
CASSRVLTETQYF
TGTGCCAGCAGCAGAGTCTTAACGGAGACCCAGTACTTC
>few|TRBV6-5|TRBJ1-4|NA
CASSYSRKGEKLFF
TGTGCCAGCAGTTACTCCCGAAAAGGTGAAAAACTGTTTTTT
>NA|TRBV6-5|TRBJ2-5|TRBD2
CASTIAGAGTQYF
TGTGCCAGCACCATAGCGGGAGCTGGGACCCAGTACTTC
>once|TRBV7-9|TRBJ2-5|TRBD2
CASSLIRLAGAYEQYF
TGTGCCAGCAGCTTAATTCGACTAGCGGGAGCCTATGAGCAGTACTTC
>NA|TRBV24-1|TRBJ2-1|NA
CATSDNDRPGEQFF
TGTGCCACCAGTGACAACGACAGGCCTGGCGAGCAGTTCTTC
>NA|TRBV11-2|TRBJ2-1|NA
CASSPLGGPSYNEQFF
TGTGCCAGCAGCCCGTTGGGTGGCCCCTCCTACAATGAGCAGTTCTTC
>many|TRBV29-1|TRBJ1-2|NA
CSVEGGVSLYGYTF
TGCAGCGTTGAAGGGGGAGTAAGCCTCTATGGCTACACCTTC
>few|TRBV6-5|TRBJ2-1|TRBD2
CASSYSGSGSYNEQFF
TGTGCCAGCAGTTACTCTGGTAGCGGGAGCTACAATGAGCAGTTCTTC
>NA|TRBV5-1|TRBJ1-6|NA
CASSLGRGRDSPLHF
TGCGCCAGCAGCTTGGGCAGGGGAAGGGATTCACCCCTCCACTTT
>NA|TRBV2|TRBJ1-5|NA
CASSAQTGPYQPQHF
TGTGCCAGCAGCGCCCAGACCGGACCCTATCAGCCCCAGCATTTT
>few|TRBV3-1|TRBJ2-7|TRBD2
CASSPPTSGRYEQYF
TGTGCCAGCAGCCCTCCGACTAGCGGGAGGTACGAGCAGTACTTC
>NA|TRBV11-2|TRBJ1-1|NA
CASSLVAGSAEAFF
TGTGCCAGCAGCTTAGTCGCCGGGTCGGCTGAAGCTTTCTTT
>many|TRBV27|TRBJ2-3|NA
CASSPLRQGTDTQYF
TGTGCCAGCAGTCCCCTGCGACAGGGCACAGATACGCAGTATTTT
>NA|TRBV5-1|TRBJ2-7|TRBD2
CASSRGEVAYEQYF
TGCGCCAGCTCCCGGGGGGAGGTCGCCTACGAGCAGTACTTC
>NA|TRBV7-2|TRBJ2-1|NA
CASSFPRGISASYNEQFF
TGTGCCAGCAGCTTTCCCAGGGGTATTAGCGCCTCCTACAATGAGCAGTTCTTC
>NA|TRBV30|TRBJ1-2|TRBD1
CASDRVGYTF
TGTGCCAGCGACAGGGTAGGCTACACCTTC
>NA|TRBV2|TRBJ1-1|TRBD1
CASSPGQPYVNTEAFF
TGTGCCAGCAGCCCGGGACAGCCTTACGTGAACACTGAAGCTTTCTTT
>few|TRBV6-6|TRBJ1-2|NA
CASERADGYTF
TGTGCCAGCGAACGGGCGGATGGCTACACCTTC
>few|TRBV7-8|TRBJ2-7|NA
CASSTTYWGSRYEQYF
TGTGCCAGCAGCACTACTTATTGGGGGAGTAGGTACGAGCAGTACTTC
>once|TRBV9|TRBJ2-5|NA
CASSVGSGGEQYF
TGTGCCAGCAGCGTAGGATCAGGGGGGGAGCAGTACTTC
>few|TRBV2|TRBJ1-2|TRBD1
CASTQGTVFGYTF
TGTGCCAGCACCCAGGGGACAGTTTTTGGCTACACCTTC
>NA|TRBV20-1|TRBJ1-2|NA
CSARRDNRGYTF
TGCAGTGCTAGACGGGACAATCGCGGCTACACCTTC
>few|TRBV24-1|TRBJ1-4|NA
CATSSGQVNEKLFF
TGTGCCACCAGCTCGGGACAAGTTAATGAAAAACTGTTTTTT
>few|TRBV12-3/TRBV12-4|TRBJ2-3|NA
CASSFRTTILSTDTQYF
TGTGCCAGCAGTTTCAGGACTACGATACTGAGCACAGATACGCAGTATTTT